A single sample is the source of the 25 T cell receptor beta chains below, sequenced in a study of T cells after yellow fever vaccination. Using its own MiXCR run on the 5' RACE reads, TCRdb lists one record per CDR3 protein. The repertoire holds 250,000 to 300,000 distinct CDR3 sequences, with around 9.3% as singletons. The sequences come from CD4+ T cells sorted from PBMCs, collected 5 days after the yellow fever booster vaccination. The source is a man younger than 35 who received the YFV17D yellow fever vaccine.

J is TRBJ1-1 and V is TRBV18, with D hard to call. Deletions cut 4 bases from V and 4 bases from J, with 10 bases between. CDR1 is KGHSH, CDR2 LQKENI, per germline. The CDR3 totals 13 residues. The CDR3 loop reads CASSLQEPTEAFF. The CDR3 nucleotides read TGTGCCAGCTCACTGCAGGAGCCCACTGAAGCTTTCTTT. The full variable domain, with the rest looked up from reference TRBV18 and TRBJ1-1, is NAGVMQNPRHLVRRRGQEARLRCSPMKGHSHVYWYRQLPEEGLKFMVYLQKENIIDESGMPKERFSAEFPKEGPSILRIQQVVRGDSAAYFCASSLQEPTEAFFGQGTRLTVV.

In its sample, this clonotype was seen a few times. The gene calls are TRBV28 and TRBJ1-1; D is undetermined. Germline V lookup: CDR1 MDHEN, CDR2 SYDVKM. CDR3 size: 13 residues. The V gene lost 3 bases and the J gene lost 6 bases, with 11 bases spanning the gap. The DNA of the CDR3 is TGTGCCAGCAGTTTTTCCGTTAAAGCTGAAGCTTTCTTT. Its protein is CASSFSVKAEAFF.

The genes are TRBV5-5 and TRBJ2-2; TRBD2 matches at 7 bases. The CDR3 is 14 residues long. In germline, CDR1 is SGHKS, CDR2 YYEKEE (reference sequence). The trim removed 4 bases at V and 6 bases at J, leaving 6 bases unmatched. For the CDR3, the DNA is TGTGCCAGCAGCCGTCGGCGGGAGCCCGGGGAGCTGTTTTTT. This codes for CASSRRREPGELFF.

This clonotype was found a few times. CDR3 DNA: TGCAGTGCTCCCGACAGCCCGATTAAAAACATTCAGTACTTC. Protein: CSAPDSPIKNIQYF. The rearrangement uses TRBV20-1 and TRBJ2-4; tentatively, D is TRBD1 (5 bases). The length of the CDR3 is 14 residues. Germline V gives CDR1 DFQATT, CDR2 SNEGSKA (reference sequence). V lost 5 bases to trimming and J lost 4 bases, with 15 bases between them.

This clonotype has just a few counts. This sequence joins TRBV14 and TRBJ2-6, with D perhaps matching TRBD2 (5 bases). CDR3 length: 16 residues. V was shortened by 2 bases and J by 2 bases, with 10 bases between the two germline ends. Germline V gene data show CDR1 as SGHDN and CDR2 as FVKESK. CDR3 in DNA: TGTGCCAGCAGCCAACCGGGGTGGACTGGGGCCAACGTCCTGACTTTC. It specifies CASSQPGWTGANVLTF.

CDR3 sequence reads: CASSFTGGAPNEQFF. In DNA form, the CDR3 reads TGTGCCAGCAGCTTTACAGGGGGCGCCCCCAATGAGCAGTTCTTC. The chain links TRBV7-3 to TRBJ2-1, with TRBD1 identical over 9 bases. After removal of 3 bases from V and 6 bases from J, the junction contained 6 bases not matched to a gene. Per the germline V gene, CDR1 is SGHTA and CDR2 is FQGTGA. CDR3 size: 15 residues.

The gene calls are TRBV5-1 and TRBJ2-7, with D perhaps TRBD2 (6 bases). V was pared by 4 bases and J by 5 bases, with 19 bases between. The CDR3 spans 15 residues. The germline CDR1 and CDR2 sequences are SGHRS and YFSETQ. The CDR3 loop reads CASSMSTRSRNEQYF. CDR3 DNA sequence: TGCGCCAGCAGCATGTCGACTAGATCGAGGAACGAGCAGTACTTC.

The chain uses TRBV9 and TRBJ2-3; D gene unclear. V dropped 0 bases and J dropped 4 bases, with 9 bases sitting between them. Germline CDR1 is SGDLS and CDR2 is YYNGEE. The CDR3 runs to 14 residues. Here the CDR3 DNA reads TGTGCCAGCAGCGTAGTGAGCGAGTCAGATACGCAGTATTTT. It encodes CASSVVSESDTQYF.

The rearrangement uses TRBV4-1 and TRBJ2-5; D is possibly TRBD1 (6 bases). CDR1 and CDR2 (germline): MGHRA, YSYEKL. The CDR3 spans 15 residues. The ends were cut back, 3 bases at V and 2 bases at J, with 13 bases in the middle. The DNA for the CDR3 is TGCGCCAGCAGCCAGGGCACCCAGGGGCAAGAGACCCAGTACTTC. As protein: CASSQGTQGQETQYF.

This clonotype was observed many times. The chain links TRBV5-1 to TRBJ2-7; D not resolved. Germline V gene lookup returns CDR1 SGHRS and CDR2 YFSETQ. This CDR3 spans 15 amino acids. Trimming left V 0 bases short and J 5 bases short, with 15 bases between. This CDR3 reads CASSLGHAPSDEQYV. DNA for the CDR3: TGCGCCAGCAGCTTGGGGCACGCGCCCAGCGACGAGCAGTACGTC.

The genes are TRBV7-2 and TRBJ2-5, with D uncertain. In germline, CDR1 is SGHTA, CDR2 FQGNSA. The CDR3 is made up of 14 amino acids. Trimming removed 8 bases from V and 0 bases from J, with 13 bases in between. CDR3 sequence reads: CASSETRNQETQYF. The CDR3 DNA reads as TGTGCCAGCTCGGAGACAAGGAACCAAGAGACCCAGTACTTC.

This clonotype occurred a few times. V gene TRBV28 combines with J gene TRBJ2-2, with D perhaps TRBD2 (6 bases). The germline V gene encodes CDR1 MDHEN and CDR2 SYDVKM. V was clipped by 5 bases and J by 5 bases, with 12 bases between them. The CDR3 consists of 14 residues. The CDR3 reads CASSPTRMTGELFF. DNA of the CDR3: TGTGCCAGCAGTCCGACTAGAATGACCGGGGAGCTGTTTTTT.

This clonotype was counted a few times. This rearrangement joins TRBV18 to TRBJ1-1; tentatively, D is TRBD1 (5 bases). Trimming took off 6 bases at V and 0 bases at J, with 11 bases between the two ends. Germline loops: CDR1 KGHSH, CDR2 LQKENI. CDR3 length: 14 residues. The CDR3 bases are TGTGCCAGCTCGACAAGACAGATGAACACTGAAGCTTTCTTT. Amino acid sequence: CASSTRQMNTEAFF.

The V call is TRBV2, the J call TRBJ1-2; a weak D match, TRBD1 (6 bases). Between the trimmed V and J ends, which lost 8 bases and 0 bases, there was a span of 10 bases. Germline V gene lookup returns CDR1 SNHLY and CDR2 FYNNEI. This CDR3 has 13 residues. The CDR3 DNA reads TGTGCCAGCGGGACACAAGCTAACTATGGCTACACCTTC. Residues: CASGTQANYGYTF.

In its sample, this clonotype was seen many times. CDR3 residues: CASFPRGTDTEAFF. The CDR3 DNA reads as TGTGCCAGTTTCCCTAGGGGTACGGACACTGAAGCTTTCTTT. The rearrangement joins TRBV6-1 to TRBJ1-1, with D possibly matching TRBD1 (5 bases). Germline CDR1 and CDR2: MNHNS and SASEGT. The CDR3 spans 14 residues. The germline V and J ends were trimmed by 9 bases and 3 bases, with 17 bases remaining between them.

The sample holds a few counts of this clonotype. The CDR3 spells CASSLGGYNSNQPQHF. For the CDR3, the DNA is TGTGCCAGCAGCTTGGGCGGGTATAATAGCAATCAGCCCCAGCATTTT. The chain couples TRBV5-6 to TRBJ1-5; no firm D call. V lost 0 bases, J lost 0 bases, and 10 bases lay in between. CDR1 is SGHDT, CDR2 YYEEEE, per germline. This CDR3 is 16 amino acids long.

CDR3 sequence (DNA): TGTGCCAGCAGTGTCGTTAGCGGGGGGACATGGGAGACCCAGTACTTC. As protein: CASSVVSGGTWETQYF. This rearrangement joins TRBV28 to TRBJ2-5, with 10 nucleotides matching TRBD2. This CDR3 contains 16 residues. V gave up 5 bases and J gave up 5 bases; unmatched junction bases: 11. CDR1 MDHEN and CDR2 SYDVKM come from the germline V gene.

The J gene is TRBJ2-3, the V gene TRBV6-2 or TRBV6-3; either TRBD1 or TRBD2 may fit D (5 bases each). This CDR3 region has 13 residues. Per germline, CDR1 MNHEY and CDR2 SVGEGT. Trimming took 7 bases from V and 4 from J, leaving 12 bases between them. The CDR3 spells CASNRGGSDTQYF. For the CDR3, the DNA is TGTGCCAGCAACCGGGGCGGTTCAGATACGCAGTATTTT.

The table lists this clonotype with a few counts. The chain uses TRBV28 and TRBJ1-1; possible D gene TRBD1, 6 bases. The CDR3 length is 12 residues. Trimming cost V 4 bases and J 11 bases, with 14 bases left between them. Germline lookup yields CDR1 MDHEN and CDR2 SYDVKM. The CDR3 DNA follows: TGTGCCAGCAGTTCGGGGGGCGAAATGGCTTTCTTT. This encodes CASSSGGEMAFF.

This clonotype was detected a few times. The V and J genes are TRBV24-1 and TRBJ1-1; TRBD1 matches 11 bases. V lost 6 bases, J lost 1 base, and 6 bases stayed unmatched. Germline-derived CDR1 and CDR2 are KGHDR and SFDVKD. CDR3 length equals 16 residues. This CDR3 is CATSPGTGGPNTEAFF. The CDR3 bases are TGTGCCACCAGTCCGGGGACAGGGGGGCCGAACACTGAAGCTTTCTTT.

The table lists this clonotype with a few counts. The V and J genes are TRBV28 and TRBJ2-7; D may be TRBD2 (6 bases). Trimming stripped 5 bases from V and 5 bases from J, with 22 bases between. CDR3 length: 16 amino acids. Germline V gene sequence: CDR1 MDHEN, CDR2 SYDVKM. CDR3 amino acids: CASSPGDGVVVDEQYV. CDR3 DNA: TGTGCCAGCAGTCCGGGGGACGGGGTCGTTGTAGACGAGCAGTACGTC.

CDR3 in amino acids: CASSIDGGGDTQYF. As DNA, the CDR3 is TGTGCCAGTAGTATCGACGGGGGAGGAGATACGCAGTATTTT. This chain links TRBV19 with TRBJ2-3; D is possibly TRBD2 (6 bases). This CDR3 has 14 residues. Germline CDR1 LNHDA, CDR2 SQIVND (reference sequence). Trimming removed 3 bases from V and 5 bases from J, with 12 bases in between.

The CDR3 protein is CASSSLAGTGRDTQYF. CDR3 nucleotides: TGTGCCAGCAGTTCCTTAGCGGGGACGGGGCGGGATACGCAGTATTTT. This chain uses TRBV27 with TRBJ2-3; 8 nucleotides line up with TRBD2. J was trimmed by 6 bases and V by 4 bases; bases with no gene match: 12. This CDR3 has 16 residues. CDR1 is MNHEY, CDR2 SMNVEV, per germline (reference sequence).

This clonotype has ten or more counts. The chain is built from TRBV6-5 and TRBJ1-2, with a weak D call TRBD1 (5 bases). Germline values: CDR1 MNHEY, CDR2 SVGAGI. Between the trimmed V and J ends, which lost 2 bases and 4 bases, there was a span of 8 bases. CDR3 length: 13 residues. CDR3 residues: CASSYGGGYGYTF. CDR3 DNA sequence: TGTGCCAGCAGTTACGGGGGGGGCTATGGCTACACCTTC.

The genes are TRBV6-2 or TRBV6-3 and TRBJ1-2; the match to TRBD1 covers 7 bases. This CDR3 comprises 14 residues. The junction had 8 bases not matched to a gene; V was cut back by 6 bases and J by 4 bases. Germline CDR1 is MNHEY and CDR2 is SVGEGT. The CDR3 reads CASSPRDRIYGYTF. CDR3 DNA: TGTGCCAGCAGCCCACGGGACAGAATCTATGGCTACACCTTC.